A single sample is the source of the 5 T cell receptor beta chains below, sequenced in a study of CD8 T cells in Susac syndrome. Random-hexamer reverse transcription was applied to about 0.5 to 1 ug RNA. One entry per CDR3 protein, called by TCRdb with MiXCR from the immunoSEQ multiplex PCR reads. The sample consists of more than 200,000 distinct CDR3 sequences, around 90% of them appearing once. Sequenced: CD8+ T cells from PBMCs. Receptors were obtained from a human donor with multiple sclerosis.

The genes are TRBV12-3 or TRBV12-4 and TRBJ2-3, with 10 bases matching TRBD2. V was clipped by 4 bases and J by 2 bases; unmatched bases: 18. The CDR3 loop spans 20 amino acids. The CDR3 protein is CASSYMPSGSSFFFTDTQYF. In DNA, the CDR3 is TGTGCCAGCAGTTATATGCCTAGCGGGAGTTCCTTCTTTTTCACAGATACGCAGTATTTT.

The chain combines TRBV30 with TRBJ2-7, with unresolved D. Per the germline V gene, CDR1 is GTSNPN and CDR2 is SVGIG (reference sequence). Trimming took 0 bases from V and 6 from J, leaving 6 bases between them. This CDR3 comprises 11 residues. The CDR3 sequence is CAWSVMGEQYF. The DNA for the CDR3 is TGTGCCTGGAGTGTAATGGGCGAGCAGTACTTC. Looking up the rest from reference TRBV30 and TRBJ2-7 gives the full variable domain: SQTIHQWPATLVQPVGSPLSLECTVEGTSNPNLYWYRQAAGRGLQLLFYSVGIGQISSEVPQNLSASRPQDRQFILSSKKLLLSDSGFYLCAWSVMGEQYFGPGTRLTVT.

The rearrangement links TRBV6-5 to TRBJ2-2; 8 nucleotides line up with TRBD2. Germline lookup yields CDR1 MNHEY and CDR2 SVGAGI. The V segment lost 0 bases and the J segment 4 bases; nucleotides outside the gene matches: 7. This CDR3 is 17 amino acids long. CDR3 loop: CASSYSARLAGTGELFF. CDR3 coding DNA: TGTGCCAGCAGTTACTCGGCGCGGCTAGCGGGCACCGGGGAGCTGTTTTTT.

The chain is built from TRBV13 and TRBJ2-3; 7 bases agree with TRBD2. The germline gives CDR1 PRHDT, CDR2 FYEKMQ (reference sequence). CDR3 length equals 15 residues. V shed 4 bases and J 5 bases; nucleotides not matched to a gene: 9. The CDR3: CASSSILLAVDTQYF. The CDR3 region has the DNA TGTGCCAGCAGCTCGATTCTTCTAGCGGTAGATACGCAGTATTTT.

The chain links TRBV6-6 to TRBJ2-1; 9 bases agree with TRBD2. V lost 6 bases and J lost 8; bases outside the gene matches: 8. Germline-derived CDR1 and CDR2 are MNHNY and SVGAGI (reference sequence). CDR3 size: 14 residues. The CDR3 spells CASSISGGLDEQFF. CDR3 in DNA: TGTGCCAGCAGCATTAGCGGGGGCCTGGATGAGCAGTTCTTC.